The 23 T cell receptor beta chains below come from one sample, sequenced in a study of blood T cells in healthy people across ages. With a J-beta primer mix and a sample-barcoded 5' primer, a second PCR ran about 6 to 11 cycles. One entry per CDR3 protein results from TCRdb running MiXCR on the 5' RACE reads. This sample has 870,000 or so distinct CDR3 sequences; about 28% occur once, and the top ten carry 17%. Source material: blood. The receptors come from a woman over 75 in good health.

This rearrangement joins TRBV30 to TRBJ2-6; TRBD1 agrees at 12 bases. The CDR3 loop spans 17 amino acids. The V gene's germline CDR1 is GTSNPN and CDR2 SVGIG (reference sequence). Trimming took 4 bases from V and 3 from J; bases not matched to a gene: 7. CDR3 sequence reads: CAWNPGTGGGGANVLTF. In DNA form, the CDR3 reads TGTGCCTGGAATCCCGGGACAGGGGGCGGTGGGGCCAACGTCCTGACTTTC. Full variable domain (remainder filled in from reference TRBV30 and TRBJ2-6): SQTIHQWPATLVQPVGSPLSLECTVEGTSNPNLYWYRQAAGRGLQLLFYSVGIGQISSEVPQNLSASRPQDRQFILSSKKLLLSDSGFYLCAWNPGTGGGGANVLTFGAGSRLTVL.

In this sample, this clonotype turned up many times. At one boundary the junction diverges from the germline segment, which might be a read error. The chain joins TRBV7-2 to TRBJ2-1, with 7 bases matching TRBD1. From germline, CDR1 is SGHTA and CDR2 FQGNSA. The CDR3 totals 15 residues. The CDR3: CASSLAQGTYNEQFF. CDR3 in DNA: TGCGCCAGCAGCTTGGCACAGGGGACGTACAATGAGCAGTTCTTC. The full variable domain, with the rest looked up from reference TRBV7-2 and TRBJ2-1, is GAGVSQSPSNKVTEKGKDVELRCDPISGHTALYWYRQSLGQGLEFLIYFQGNSAPDKSGLPSDRFSAERTGGSVSTLTIQRTQQEDSAVYLCASSLAQGTYNEQFFGPGTRLTVL.

This clonotype was seen repeatedly, ten times or more. The chain has TRBV6-5 and TRBJ2-1; unclear D gene. The germline V and J ends were trimmed by 7 bases and 6 bases, with 13 bases remaining between them. CDR1 and CDR2 from the germline V gene are MNHEY and SVGAGI. The CDR3 sequence is 13 residues long. The CDR3 spells CASMGHATNEQFF. DNA of the CDR3: TGTGCCAGCATGGGCCACGCCACCAATGAGCAGTTCTTC.

About this clonotype itself: A junction end diverges from the germline sequence, so it may reflect a read error. This rearrangement joins TRBV7-2 to TRBJ2-6; 8 bases align to TRBD1. The CDR3 has 18 residues. Germline loops: CDR1 SGHTA, CDR2 FQGNSA. The CDR3 reads CASSLAGQVSSGANVRTF. CDR3 DNA: TGTGCCAGCAGCTTAGCGGGACAGGTCAGCTCTGGGGCCAACGTCCGGACTTTC.

This chain links TRBV18 with TRBJ2-7; D is uncertain. CDR1 is KGHSH and CDR2 is LQKENI in the germline V gene. CDR3 length equals 15 residues. V lost 0 bases and J 10 bases, leaving 19 bases between the germline ends. CDR3 nucleotide sequence: TGTGCCAGCTCACCACCTTCCAGAGCCAAAGAGGCCCAGTACTTC. Residues: CASSPPSRAKEAQYF.

The chain recombines TRBV7-2 with TRBJ2-2; possibly TRBD2 for D (6 bases). Germline V gene lookup returns CDR1 SGHTA and CDR2 FQGNSA. The V gene lost 5 bases and the J gene lost 6 bases, with 10 bases spanning the gap. This CDR3 contains 13 residues. For the CDR3, the DNA is TGTGCCAGCAGCCACCGGGGGTCCGGGGAGCTGTTTTTT. It translates to CASSHRGSGELFF. Full variable domain (missing parts from reference TRBV7-2 and TRBJ2-2): GAGVSQSPSNKVTEKGKDVELRCDPISGHTALYWYRQSLGQGLEFLIYFQGNSAPDKSGLPSDRFSAERTGGSVSTLTIQRTQQEDSAVYLCASSHRGSGELFFGEGSRLTVL.

This clonotype has just a few counts. V is TRBV18 and J is TRBJ2-7; TRBD2 aligns across 7 bases. The J call may not be correct, given that the DNA end is closer to TRBJ2-5. CDR3 length equals 13 residues. In germline, CDR1 is KGHSH, CDR2 LQKENI. CDR3 residues: CASSHGLEETQYF. The CDR3 DNA reads TGTGCCAGCTCGCACGGACTAGAAGAGACCCAGTACTTC.

A few counts support this clonotype. The J gene is TRBJ1-2, the V gene TRBV5-5; a weak D match, TRBD1 (6 bases). This CDR3 region has 14 residues. V was cut by 1 base and J by 8 bases, with 15 bases left in between. Germline V gene data show CDR1 as SGHKS and CDR2 as YYEKEE (reference sequence). CDR3 protein: CASSLTTGLGGYTF. The CDR3 DNA follows: TGTGCCAGCAGCTTGACAACAGGGTTGGGAGGCTACACCTTC.

Details on this clonotype: A single base separates this from a much larger clone, so it may be a read error. The V call is TRBV7-2, the J call TRBJ2-6; D is perhaps TRBD2 (6 bases). This CDR3 is 16 amino acids long. The germline CDR1 and CDR2 sequences are SGHTA and FQGNSA. The CDR3 nucleotides read TGTGCCGGCAGCTCGACGGCGGGGTTCGGGGCCAACGTCCTGACTTTC. This translates into CAGSSTAGFGANVLTF. The full variable domain, with the rest looked up from reference TRBV7-2 and TRBJ2-6, is GAGVSQSPSNKVTEKGKDVELRCDPISGHTALYWYRQSLGQGLEFLIYFQGNSAPDKSGLPSDRFSAERTGGSVSTLTIQRTQQEDSAVYLCAGSSTAGFGANVLTFGAGSRLTVL.

The chain recombines TRBV20-1 with TRBJ2-7, with 7 nucleotides matching TRBD1. Trimming at V came to 6 bases and at J to 2 bases, leaving 13 bases not matched to a gene. CDR1 and CDR2 (germline): DFQATT, SNEGSKA (reference sequence). The CDR3 covers 15 residues. CDR3 nucleotide sequence: TGCAGTGCCCACGATCGCCGACAGGGAACCTACGAGCAGTACTTC. Amino acids: CSAHDRRQGTYEQYF.

The J gene is TRBJ2-4, the V gene TRBV20-1; D possibly corresponds to TRBD1 (6 bases). Gene TRBJ2-7 matches the end of the DNA better, so the J call may be wrong. The CDR3 runs 11 residues. Germline CDR1 and CDR2: DFQATT and SNEGSKA (reference sequence). The CDR3 reads CSAQGTHEQYF. The CDR3 DNA follows: TGCAGTGCTCAGGGGACCCACGAGCAGTACTTC.

The V call is TRBV5-5, the J call TRBJ2-1; TRBD2 agrees at 8 bases. The J call may be in error: the DNA end matches TRBJ2-7 better. The CDR3 loop spans 19 amino acids. CDR1 is SGHKS, CDR2 YYEKEE, per germline (reference sequence). CDR3: CASSLSVEAGASSYNEQYF. DNA for the CDR3: TGTGCCAGCAGCTTGTCAGTAGAAGCGGGGGCCAGCTCCTACAATGAGCAGTACTTC.

This clonotype has a count of ten or more. V and J are TRBV20-1 and TRBJ2-5, with unresolved D. The V end lost 8 bases, the J end lost 4 bases, and 20 bases lay between the germline ends. The CDR3 is 14 amino acids. From germline, CDR1 is DFQATT and CDR2 SNEGSKA (reference sequence). CDR3 protein: CSMAPFRAGETQYF. DNA of the CDR3: TGCAGTATGGCCCCTTTTCGGGCTGGAGAGACCCAGTACTTC.

In this sample, this clonotype turned up many times. V and J are TRBV7-2 and TRBJ2-3, with D unresolved. There are 12 residues in the CDR3. The germline gives CDR1 SGHTA, CDR2 FQGNSA. V gave up 4 bases and J gave up 4 bases, with 6 bases separating them. The CDR3 loop is CASSSYSDTQYF. In DNA, the CDR3 is TGTGCCAGCAGCTCTTACTCAGATACGCAGTATTTT.

This clonotype was observed a handful of times. One base away lies a much larger clone, so this may be a sequencing read error. The V and J genes are TRBV20-1 and TRBJ2-1; D may correspond to TRBD1 or TRBD2 (5 bases each). The V end lost 5 bases, the J end lost 7 bases, and 15 bases lay between the germline ends. The germline CDR1 and CDR2 sequences are DFQATT and SNEGSKA (reference sequence). This CDR3 region has 13 residues. The CDR3 spells CSALGALGNEQFF. DNA for the CDR3: TGCAGTGCTCTCGGGGCCTTGGGGAATGAGCAGTTCTTC.

The chain is built from TRBV5-1 and TRBJ1-1; D remains unclear. Germline CDR1 and CDR2: SGHRS and YFSETQ. The CDR3 runs 19 residues. V lost 4 bases to trimming and J lost 0 bases, with 25 bases between them. CDR3 DNA: TGCGCCAGCAGCAGTGGTGAGGGAGACCTCTTTTTTATGAACACTGAAGCTTTCTTT. Translation: CASSSGEGDLFFMNTEAFF.

There are many counts of this clonotype. This rearrangement joins TRBV27 to TRBJ1-2; no firm D call. The V gene's germline CDR1 is MNHEY and CDR2 SMNVEV (reference sequence). V dropped 8 bases and J dropped 4 bases, with 8 bases sitting between them. This CDR3 is built from 11 residues. CDR3 sequence reads: CASCRPYGYTF. The CDR3 nucleotides read TGTGCCAGCTGCCGACCCTATGGCTACACCTTC.

A few counts support this clonotype. The gene calls are TRBV14 and TRBJ2-3; unclear D gene. V shed 0 bases and J shed 5 bases, with 9 bases lying between them. Germline CDR1 reads SGHDN; CDR2 reads FVKESK. This CDR3 has 14 residues. This chain's CDR3 is CASSQDHAGDTQYF. CDR3 nucleotides: TGTGCCAGCAGCCAAGATCACGCAGGAGATACGCAGTATTTT.

The chain recombines TRBV5-5 with TRBJ2-5; TRBD1 or TRBD2 may be the D gene (6 bases each). Trimming cost V 4 bases and J 11 bases, with 27 bases left between them. Germline CDR1 is SGHKS and CDR2 is YYEKEE (reference sequence). This CDR3 is 16 amino acids long. The CDR3 nucleotides are TGTGCCAGCAGCCCCCGGGGGCGGGGAGGAACGAATGAGCAGTACTTC. It encodes CASSPRGRGGTNEQYF.

This clonotype was picked up a small number of times. The gene calls are TRBV6-1 and TRBJ2-3, with 10 bases fitting TRBD1. The CDR3 has 14 residues. Trimming took 7 bases from V and 3 from J; bases not matched to a gene: 4. Germline V CDR1 and CDR2: MNHNS, SASEGT. The chain's CDR3 is CASILGQGTDTQYF. The CDR3 bases are TGTGCCAGCATTCTGGGACAGGGGACAGATACGCAGTATTTT.

This clonotype was counted many times. This sequence joins TRBV12-3 or TRBV12-4 and TRBJ2-3, with D tentatively TRBD1 or TRBD2 (5 bases each). Trimming stripped 5 bases from V and 5 bases from J, with 23 bases between. The CDR3 is 17 amino acids. DNA of the CDR3: TGTGCCAGCAGTCACGGCGGAGGCAGGGCATCTTTAGATACGCAGTATTTT. Its translation is CASSHGGGRASLDTQYF.

This clonotype was counted at least ten times. DNA for the CDR3: TGTGCCAGCAGCGTAAACCTTGGGGAGACCCAGTACTTC. The encoded protein is CASSVNLGETQYF. This chain joins TRBV9 and TRBJ2-7; unclear D gene. The J call is uncertain, as TRBJ2-5 better fits the DNA end. CDR1 is SGDLS and CDR2 is YYNGEE in the germline V gene. The CDR3 extends over 13 amino acids.

The rearrangement joins TRBV12-3 or TRBV12-4 to TRBJ2-1, with D perhaps matching TRBD1 (5 bases). Trimming pared 6 bases from V and 4 bases from J, leaving 13 bases between. The CDR3 is made up of 14 amino acids. CDR3 sequence (DNA): TGTGCCAGCAGCCCTGACAGCTATTACAATGAGCAGTTCTTC. This sequence encodes CASSPDSYYNEQFF.